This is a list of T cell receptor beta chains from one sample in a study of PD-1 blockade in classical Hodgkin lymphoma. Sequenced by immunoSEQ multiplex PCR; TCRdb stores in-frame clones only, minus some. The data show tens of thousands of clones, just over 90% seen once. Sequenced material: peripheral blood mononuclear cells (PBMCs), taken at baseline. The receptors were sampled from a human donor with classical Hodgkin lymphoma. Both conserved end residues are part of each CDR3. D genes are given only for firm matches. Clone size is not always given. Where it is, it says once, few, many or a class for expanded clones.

CDR3: CASSVQDRSSYEQYF
DNA: TGTGCCAGCAGCGTCCAGGACCGGAGCTCCTACGAGCAGTACTTC
J: TRBJ2-7
size: -
V: TRBV9
D: -

CDR3: CASSSPAGTSGRADTQYF
DNA: TGTGCCAGCAGTTCCCCCGCCGGGACTAGCGGGAGAGCAGATACGCAGTATTTT
J: TRBJ2-3
size: -
V: TRBV28
D: TRBD2

CDR3: CASSLSGNQYNEQFF
DNA: TGTGCCAGCAGTTTATCCGGGAACCAATACAATGAGCAGTTCTTC
J: TRBJ2-1
size: -
V: TRBV27
D: -

CDR3: CASRAIDRANYGYTF
DNA: TGTGCCAGCAGGGCTATTGACAGGGCTAACTATGGCTACACCTTC
J: TRBJ1-2
size: -
V: TRBV27
D: TRBD1

CDR3: CAWSGGEETQYF
DNA: TGTGCCTGGAGCGGGGGGGAAGAGACCCAGTACTTC
J: TRBJ2-5
size: -
V: TRBV30
D: TRBD2

CDR3: CASSYGDYSYEQYF
DNA: TGCGCCAGCAGCTACGGGGACTACTCCTACGAGCAGTACTTC
J: TRBJ2-7
size: -
V: TRBV5-1
D: TRBD2

CDR3: CASSITRGTSGSKTGDIQYF
DNA: TGTGCCAGTAGTATCACCAGGGGGACTAGCGGGAGTAAGACAGGGGATATTCAGTACTTC
J: TRBJ2-4
size: -
V: TRBV19
D: TRBD2

CDR3: CASSRQGSYEQYF
DNA: TGTGCCAGCAGTAGACAGGGTTCCTACGAGCAGTACTTC
J: TRBJ2-7
size: -
V: TRBV6-1
D: TRBD1

CDR3: CASSLDDRGDEQYF
DNA: TGTGCCAGCAGCTTAGACGACAGGGGAGACGAGCAGTACTTC
J: TRBJ2-7
size: once
V: TRBV7-9
D: TRBD1

CDR3: CASSNEGRTDTQYF
DNA: TGCGCCAGCTCTAACGAGGGGCGAACAGATACGCAGTATTTT
J: TRBJ2-3
size: -
V: TRBV5-1
D: -

CDR3: CASSPREVNGYEQYF
DNA: TGTGCCAGCAGCCCAAGGGAGGTTAATGGCTACGAGCAGTACTTC
J: TRBJ2-7
size: -
V: TRBV7-9
D: -

CDR3: CASSPDRDNIQYF
DNA: TGTGCCAGCAGCCCAGACAGGGATAACATTCAGTACTTC
J: TRBJ2-4
size: -
V: TRBV11-2
D: TRBD1

CDR3: CSVEEWGGYTF
DNA: TGCAGCGTTGAAGAATGGGGGGGCTACACCTTC
J: TRBJ1-2
size: once
V: TRBV29-1
D: -

CDR3: CASSPSPGNTEAFF
DNA: TGTGCCAGCAGTCCCTCTCCAGGGAACACTGAAGCTTTCTTT
J: TRBJ1-1
size: -
V: TRBV6-4
D: -

CDR3: CASSGRDRNYGYTF
DNA: TGTGCCAGCAGCGGCCGGGACAGGAACTATGGCTACACCTTC
J: TRBJ1-2
size: once
V: TRBV9
D: TRBD1

CDR3: CASSGPTSGDSSYEQYF
DNA: TGTGCCAGCAGCGGACCGACTAGCGGGGACAGCTCCTACGAGCAGTACTTC
J: TRBJ2-7
size: -
V: TRBV9
D: TRBD2

CDR3: CASSYEGLGETQYF
DNA: TGTGCCAGCAGCTACGAGGGCCTGGGAGAGACCCAGTACTTC
J: TRBJ2-5
size: -
V: TRBV9
D: -